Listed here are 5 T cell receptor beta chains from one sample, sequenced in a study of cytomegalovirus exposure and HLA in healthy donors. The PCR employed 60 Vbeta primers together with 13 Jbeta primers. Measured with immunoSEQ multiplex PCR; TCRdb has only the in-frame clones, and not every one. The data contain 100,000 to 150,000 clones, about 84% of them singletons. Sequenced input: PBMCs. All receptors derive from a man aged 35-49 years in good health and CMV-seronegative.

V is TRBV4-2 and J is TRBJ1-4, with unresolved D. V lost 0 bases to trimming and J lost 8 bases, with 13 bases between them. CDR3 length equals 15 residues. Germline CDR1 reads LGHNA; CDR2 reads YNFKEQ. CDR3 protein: CASSQEELVGEKLFF. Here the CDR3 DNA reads TGTGCCAGCAGCCAAGAAGAACTGGTCGGGGAAAAACTGTTTTTT.

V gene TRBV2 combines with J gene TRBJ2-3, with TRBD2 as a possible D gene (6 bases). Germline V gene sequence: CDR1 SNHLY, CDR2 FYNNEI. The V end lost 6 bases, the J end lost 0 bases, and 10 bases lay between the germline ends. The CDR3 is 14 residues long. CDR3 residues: CASRGGISTDTQYF. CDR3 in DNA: TGTGCCAGCAGGGGAGGTATTAGCACAGATACGCAGTATTTT.

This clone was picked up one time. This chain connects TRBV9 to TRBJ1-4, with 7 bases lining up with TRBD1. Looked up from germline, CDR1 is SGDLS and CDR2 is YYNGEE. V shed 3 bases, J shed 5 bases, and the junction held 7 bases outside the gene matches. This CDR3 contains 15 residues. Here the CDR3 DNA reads TGTGCCAGCAGCGCGAAGGGACAGCGAAATGAAAAACTGTTTTTT. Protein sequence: CASSAKGQRNEKLFF.

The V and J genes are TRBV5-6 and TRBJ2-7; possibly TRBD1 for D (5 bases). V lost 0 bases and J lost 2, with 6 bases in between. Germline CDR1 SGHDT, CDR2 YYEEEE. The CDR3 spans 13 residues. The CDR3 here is CASSLGTTYEQYF. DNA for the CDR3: TGTGCCAGCAGCTTGGGGACAACCTACGAGCAGTACTTC.

The CDR3, as DNA: TGTGCCAGCAGCCGTCAGGTCTACGAGCAGTACTTC. It encodes CASSRQVYEQYF. The chain joins TRBV11-2 to TRBJ2-7; D is unresolved. The CDR3 sequence is 12 residues long. From germline, CDR1 is SGHAT and CDR2 FQNNGV. Trimming left V 5 bases short and J 3 bases short, with 8 bases between.